This T cell receptor (beta chain) is drawn from a study of blood T cell repertoires in COVID-19. Trimming at V came to 1 base and at J to 5 bases, leaving 10 bases not matched to a gene. Germline CDR1 is MGHRA and CDR2 is YSYEKL. CDR3 length: 16 residues. Assay used: immunoSEQ multiplex PCR; TCRdb lists only in-frame clones, some missing. Of about 140,000 clones in the sample, roughly 89% are singletons; the top ten hold approximately 9%. Material: peripheral blood. The clonotype comes from a young man with COVID-19, enrolled during active disease. The genes are TRBV4-1 and TRBJ2-5; 7 bases align to TRBD2. In DNA form, the CDR3 reads TGCGCCAGCAGCCAAGGTTCTAGCGGTTCAGGGGAGACCCAGTACTTC. It codes for CASSQGSSGSGETQYF.